Each of the 13 T cell receptor beta chains below was sequenced from the same sample in a study of CD8+ T cells in alopecia areata. Extraction and reverse transcription of RNA yielded cDNA as the sequencing template. Profiled with immunoSEQ multiplex PCR; TCRdb holds only in-frame clones, not every one. The sample carries 140,000 to 150,000 clones, 40% to 50% recorded once. Material for sequencing was CD4+ T cells sorted from blood. The receptor set was obtained from a human donor with alopecia areata.

The genes are TRBV2 and TRBJ2-7, with 12 bases matching TRBD2. Germline assignment: CDR1 SNHLY and CDR2 FYNNEI. This CDR3 spans 15 amino acids. V shed 4 bases and J 7 bases; nucleotides not matched to a gene: 8. DNA of the CDR3: TGTGCCAGCAGTGCCGAACTAGCGGGAGGCCCTGAGCAGTACTTC. It codes for CASSAELAGGPEQYF. Filled out from reference TRBV2 and TRBJ2-7, the complete variable domain reads EPEVTQTPSHQVTQMGQEVILRCVPISNHLYFYWYRQILGQKVEFLVSFYNNEISEKSEIFDDQFSVERPDGSNFTLKIRSTKLEDSAMYFCASSAELAGGPEQYFGPGTRLTVT.

This clone was counted only a few times. The V and J genes are TRBV29-1 and TRBJ2-1, with 10 bases fitting TRBD2. V lost 3 bases to trimming and J lost 7 bases; unmatched junction nucleotides: 9. Germline V gives CDR1 SQVTM, CDR2 ANQGSEA. The CDR3 totals 15 residues. As DNA, the CDR3 is TGCAGCGTTGACCCTAGCGGGAGCGCTTCGAATGAGCAGTTCTTC. Protein: CSVDPSGSASNEQFF.

This chain joins TRBV15 and TRBJ2-1; no definite D call. Looked up from germline, CDR1 is LNHNV and CDR2 is YYDKDF (reference sequence). The length of the CDR3 is 14 residues. Between the trimmed V and J ends, which lost 0 bases and 9 bases, there was a span of 12 bases. CDR3 nucleotide sequence: TGTGCCACCAGCAGAGATCCGTTGGGATCTGAGCAGTTCTTC. The encoded protein is CATSRDPLGSEQFF.

The V and J genes are TRBV5-1 and TRBJ2-6; D remains ambiguous. This CDR3 has 15 amino acids. Per germline, CDR1 SGHRS and CDR2 YFSETQ. Trimming pared 0 bases from V and 1 base from J, leaving 5 bases between. CDR3 protein: CASSLDGSGANVLTF. Here the CDR3 DNA reads TGCGCCAGCAGCTTGGATGGATCTGGGGCCAACGTCCTGACTTTC.

The table lists this clone with a few counts. The J gene is TRBJ2-1, the V gene TRBV29-1; 9 nucleotides line up with TRBD2. The CDR3 contains 13 residues. V lost 4 bases, J lost 8 bases, and 6 bases stayed unmatched. CDR1 SQVTM and CDR2 ANQGSEA come from the germline V gene. CDR3 bases: TGCAGCGTTGGGGGCGGGAGGGCCGATGAGCAGTTCTTC. Residues: CSVGGGRADEQFF.

This clone came up a few times. This chain uses TRBV29-1 with TRBJ2-7, with TRBD2 identical over 13 bases. The CDR3 consists of 20 residues. CDR1 is SQVTM, CDR2 ANQGSEA, per germline. As DNA, the CDR3 is TGCAGGGAGCAACCGCCGCGGATTCCGGGACTAGCGGGAAGACCCTACGAGCAGTACTTC. Translating it yields CREQPPRIPGLAGRPYEQYF.

This clone appeared a single time. This chain joins TRBV2 and TRBJ2-1; 11 positions agree with TRBD2. Germline CDR1 SNHLY, CDR2 FYNNEI. This CDR3 region has 15 residues. J was trimmed by 2 bases and V by 6 bases; bases with no gene match: 3. The DNA of the CDR3 is TGTGCCAGCAGCGAGGGACTAGCGGCCTACAATGAGCAGTTCTTC. It yields the protein CASSEGLAAYNEQFF.

This clone was found once. The CDR3: CASSQGLTAGSGNTIYF. Here the CDR3 DNA reads TGCGCCAGCAGCCAAGGATTGACAGCGGGCTCTGGAAACACCATATATTTT. The chain has TRBV4-1 and TRBJ1-3, with a weak D call TRBD1 (5 bases). CDR1 MGHRA and CDR2 YSYEKL come from the germline V gene. The ends were cut back, 1 base at V and 0 bases at J, with 13 bases in the middle. This CDR3 region has 17 residues.

A remark on this clone: Other DNA sequences in this sample translate to the same CDR3. The V gene is TRBV2, the J gene TRBJ2-5; 9 bases map to TRBD2. Germline V lookup: CDR1 SNHLY, CDR2 FYNNEI. The CDR3 consists of 13 residues. The J segment lost 4 bases and the V segment lost 7 bases, leaving 4 bases of the junction unmatched. In DNA form, the CDR3 reads TGTGCCAGCACGGCTAGCGGGACAGAGACCCAGTACTTC. Amino acid sequence: CASTASGTETQYF.

The rearrangement joins TRBV7-9 to TRBJ2-1, with 10 bases matching TRBD2. Trimming at V came to 4 bases and at J to 2 bases, leaving 8 bases not matched to a gene. CDR1 is SEHNR, CDR2 FQNEAQ, per germline (reference sequence). The CDR3 is made up of 17 amino acids. CDR3 residues: CASSSGTSVFTYNEQFF. In DNA, the CDR3 is TGTGCCAGCAGCTCCGGGACTAGCGTATTCACCTACAATGAGCAGTTCTTC.

This clone was counted once. The chain recombines TRBV7-3 with TRBJ1-1; D unresolved. In germline, CDR1 is SGHTA, CDR2 FQGTGA. Trimming cost V 5 bases and J 3 bases, with 16 bases left between them. The CDR3 length is 15 residues. The CDR3 protein is CASSKRSGRDTEAFF. CDR3 sequence (DNA): TGTGCCAGCAGCAAAAGATCCGGGCGGGACACTGAAGCTTTCTTT. Filled out from reference TRBV7-3 and TRBJ1-1, the complete variable domain reads GAGVSQTPSNKVTEKGKYVELRCDPISGHTALYWYRQSLGQGPEFLIYFQGTGAADDSGLPNDRFFAVRPEGSVSTLKIQRTERGDSAVYLCASSKRSGRDTEAFFGQGTRLTVV.

The chain is built from TRBV27 and TRBJ2-7; D gene unclear. In germline, CDR1 is MNHEY, CDR2 SMNVEV (reference sequence). Trimming left V 6 bases short and J 0 bases short, with 12 bases between. CDR3 length: 14 amino acids. CDR3: CASRFIGPSYEQYF. The CDR3 DNA follows: TGTGCCAGCAGATTCATTGGGCCCTCCTACGAGCAGTACTTC.

This chain joins TRBV4-1 and TRBJ2-6; TRBD1 aligns across 7 bases. CDR3 length: 18 residues. CDR1 MGHRA and CDR2 YSYEKL come from the germline V gene. V trimming: 5 bases; J trimming: 0 bases; junction bases outside the gene matches: 10. The CDR3 DNA follows: TGCGCCAGCAGCTCTCGGGGACAGTTCCTCTCTGGGGCCAACGTCCTGACTTTC. Its protein product is CASSSRGQFLSGANVLTF.